This T cell receptor beta chain was sequenced for a study of T cell responses to AZD1222 COVID-19 vaccine. Repertoires were generated with immunoSEQ multiplex PCR, while TCRdb's copy carries only in-frame clones and drops some. Of around 140,000 clones detected, approximately 88% appear once; the ten largest clones hold 2.5% to 3.5%. Germline V gene lookup returns CDR1 MNHEY and CDR2 SVGAGI. Trimming left V 2 bases short and J 3 bases short, with 4 bases between. This CDR3 spans 12 amino acids. The gene calls are TRBV6-5 and TRBJ2-5, with no clear D. This TCR was sampled from an adult in good health. The source was peripheral blood, collected on day 0 of AZD1222 vaccination. The DNA for the CDR3 is TGTGCCAGCAGTTACAGGGAAGAGACCCAGTACTTC. Amino acid sequence: CASSYREETQYF.